The entry that follows covers one TCR beta chain sequence. This CDR3 is built from 16 residues. CDR1 is MNHEY and CDR2 is SVGAGI in the germline V gene. V lost 2 bases and J lost 1, with 14 bases in between. The data derive from a study of blood T cell repertoires in COVID-19. The protocol was immunoSEQ multiplex PCR, while the TCRdb copy is restricted to in-frame clones and leaves out a portion. This table holds around 49,000 clones, under 90% found once. The gene calls are TRBV6-5 and TRBJ1-1, with a possible D match to TRBD1 (6 bases). The receptor's source is a woman of 80 years or more with COVID-19, enrolled during active disease. Sequenced sample: peripheral blood. CDR3 coding DNA: TGTGCCAGCAGTTACCGCGGGGGCGGAGGGAACACTGAAGCTTTCTTT. Its protein is CASSYRGGGGNTEAFF.